These 18 T cell receptor beta chains were all obtained from the same sample, sequenced in a study of cytomegalovirus exposure and HLA in healthy donors. A multiplex PCR was run with 60 Vbeta primers and 13 Jbeta primers. Sequencing was performed with immunoSEQ multiplex PCR; in TCRdb, only in-frame clones are kept and a portion is missing. This sample carries under 200,000 clones, 82% of them seen once, and the ten largest clones take around 0.52%. Sequences were obtained from PBMCs. These receptors were taken from a woman aged 45-65 years in good health and CMV-seronegative.

The rearrangement uses TRBV2 and TRBJ1-2, with TRBD1 matching 10 bases. The V segment lost 6 bases and the J segment 3 bases; nucleotides outside the gene matches: 4. Germline CDR1 is SNHLY and CDR2 is FYNNEI. The CDR3 consists of 14 residues. Written as DNA, the CDR3 is TGTGCCAGCAGCGCGACAGGGGGCCACTATGGCTACACCTTC. It codes for CASSATGGHYGYTF. The full variable domain, with the rest looked up from reference TRBV2 and TRBJ1-2, is EPEVTQTPSHQVTQMGQEVILRCVPISNHLYFYWYRQILGQKVEFLVSFYNNEISEKSEIFDDQFSVERPDGSNFTLKIRSTKLEDSAMYFCASSATGGHYGYTFGSGTRLTVV.

This clone showed up just once. The chain uses TRBV2 and TRBJ2-7; 8 bases match TRBD1. This CDR3 comprises 17 residues. V shed 7 bases, J shed 2 bases, and the junction held 16 bases outside the gene matches. CDR1 SNHLY and CDR2 FYNNEI come from the germline V gene. CDR3 loop: CASNGDRLGERAYEQYF. CDR3 DNA sequence: TGTGCCAGCAATGGGGACAGGCTCGGAGAAAGAGCCTACGAGCAGTACTTC.

Comments on this clone: Other DNA sequences in the same sample also yield this CDR3. The rearrangement links TRBV6-5 to TRBJ2-7, with a tentative D call TRBD1 (5 bases). Trimming stripped 2 bases from V and 3 bases from J, with 8 bases between. Germline CDR1 and CDR2: MNHEY and SVGAGI. This CDR3 contains 13 residues. The CDR3 DNA reads TGTGCCAGCAGTTACCGCCAGGGCTACGAGCAGTACTTC. Protein product: CASSYRQGYEQYF.

The J gene is TRBJ2-5, the V gene TRBV5-1; 7 nucleotides line up with TRBD1. The CDR3 spans 16 residues. The junction had 12 bases not matched to a gene; V was cut back by 4 bases and J by 3 bases. Per the germline V gene, CDR1 is SGHRS and CDR2 is YFSETQ. This CDR3 reads CASSLQTGKGEETQYF. The CDR3 region has the DNA TGCGCCAGCAGCCTCCAGACAGGGAAGGGGGAAGAGACCCAGTACTTC.

The chain links TRBV2 to TRBJ1-4; no clear D. The CDR3 covers 13 residues. Trimming pared 5 bases from V and 7 bases from J, leaving 11 bases between. The germline V gene encodes CDR1 SNHLY and CDR2 FYNNEI. In nucleotides, the CDR3 is TGTGCCAGCAGTACACCGTGGTCTGAAAAACTGTTTTTT. It is translated as CASSTPWSEKLFF.

The CDR3 loop reads CAALLTSGGPGELFF. CDR3 coding DNA: TGTGCTGCACTACTGACTAGCGGGGGGCCCGGGGAGCTGTTTTTT. The rearrangement uses TRBV6-1 and TRBJ2-2; 13 nucleotides agree with TRBD2. The CDR3 extends over 15 amino acids. Germline lookup yields CDR1 MNHNS and CDR2 SASEGT.

The chain has TRBV7-2 and TRBJ1-2; D is possibly TRBD1 (5 bases). In germline, CDR1 is SGHTA, CDR2 FQGNSA. CDR3 length equals 14 residues. Between the trimmed V and J ends, which lost 0 bases and 8 bases, there was a span of 13 bases. The chain's CDR3 is CASSLAVRVDGYTF. In nucleotides, the CDR3 is TGTGCCAGCAGCTTAGCGGTCAGGGTGGACGGCTACACCTTC.

The V and J genes are TRBV5-4 and TRBJ1-1, with D possibly matching TRBD1 (5 bases). The CDR3 runs 16 residues. The germline CDR1 and CDR2 sequences are SGHNT and YYREEE (reference sequence). The ends were cut back, 5 bases at V and 4 bases at J, with 21 bases in the middle. The CDR3: CASSSWGGVRGTEAFF. The CDR3 nucleotides read TGTGCCAGCAGTTCTTGGGGGGGGGTGAGGGGCACTGAAGCTTTCTTT.

This chain connects TRBV2 to TRBJ2-7, with TRBD2 matching over 12 bases. The CDR3 has 15 amino acids. Germline lookup yields CDR1 SNHLY and CDR2 FYNNEI. Trimming at V came to 7 bases and at J to 1 base, leaving 5 bases not matched to a gene. CDR3 in amino acids: CASKGLAGRSYEQYF. CDR3 sequence (DNA): TGTGCCAGCAAAGGACTAGCGGGACGATCCTACGAGCAGTACTTC.

The V and J genes are TRBV7-2 and TRBJ2-3, with 8 bases aligning to TRBD2. The CDR3 has 15 residues. Germline trimming cut 0 bases from V and 1 base from J; bases unmatched to any gene: 0. CDR1 SGHTA and CDR2 FQGNSA come from the germline V gene. CDR3 in amino acids: CASSLAAGGTDTQYF. CDR3 DNA sequence: TGTGCCAGCAGCTTAGCAGCGGGAGGCACAGATACGCAGTATTTT.

The gene calls are TRBV5-4 and TRBJ1-2, with a weak D call TRBD1 (5 bases). The CDR3 totals 14 residues. Germline V CDR1 and CDR2: SGHNT, YYREEE (reference sequence). Trimming pared 1 base from V and 6 bases from J, leaving 13 bases between. The CDR3 here is CASSLPRQQDGYTF. In DNA, the CDR3 is TGTGCCAGCAGCTTGCCACGACAACAGGATGGCTACACCTTC.

The V call is TRBV5-6, the J call TRBJ2-3; 9 nucleotides align to TRBD2. Germline loops: CDR1 SGHDT, CDR2 YYEEEE. The CDR3 loop spans 16 amino acids. After removal of 1 base from V and 0 bases from J, the junction contained 3 bases not matched to a gene. The CDR3, as DNA: TGTGCCAGCAGCTTGAGGCTAGCGGGAAGCACAGATACGCAGTATTTT. Protein sequence: CASSLRLAGSTDTQYF.

V usage is TRBV15 and J usage is TRBJ2-3; no reliable D call. From germline, CDR1 is LNHNV and CDR2 YYDKDF (reference sequence). The CDR3 totals 13 residues. Trimming took 4 bases from V and 3 from J, leaving 8 bases between them. The CDR3 loop is CATSTQRTDTQYF. The CDR3 nucleotides read TGTGCCACCAGCACCCAGAGGACAGATACGCAGTATTTT.

The rearrangement links TRBV29-1 to TRBJ2-3; D possibly corresponds to TRBD2 (6 bases). Trimming cost V 6 bases and J 2 bases, with 12 bases left between them. Germline V gene data show CDR1 as SQVTM and CDR2 as ANQGSEA. The CDR3 loop spans 13 amino acids. The CDR3 region has the DNA TGCAGCGTCCAAGGGACTTCCACAGATACGCAGTATTTT. Translating it yields CSVQGTSTDTQYF.

The chain employs TRBV6-1 and TRBJ2-1; TRBD2 matches 8 bases. This CDR3 has 13 residues. The trim removed 7 bases at V and 7 bases at J, leaving 6 bases unmatched. Germline lookup yields CDR1 MNHNS and CDR2 SASEGT. CDR3 sequence reads: CASTLGLGNEQFF. CDR3 DNA: TGTGCCAGCACCCTGGGACTAGGGAATGAGCAGTTCTTC.

This chain connects TRBV7-9 to TRBJ2-2; 10 nucleotides match TRBD1. The length of the CDR3 is 16 residues. Germline V gene lookup returns CDR1 SEHNR and CDR2 FQNEAQ (reference sequence). The V and J ends lost 3 bases and 3 bases, in that order; junction bases with no gene match: 4. DNA of the CDR3: TGTGCCAGCAGCTTCCCCGGGACAGGGGACACCGGGGAGCTGTTTTTT. Amino acids: CASSFPGTGDTGELFF. Looking up the rest from reference TRBV7-9 and TRBJ2-2 gives the full variable domain: DTGVSQNPRHKITKRGQNVTFRCDPISEHNRLYWYRQTLGQGPEFLTYFQNEAQLEKSRLLSDRFSAERPKGSFSTLEIQRTEQGDSAMYLCASSFPGTGDTGELFFGEGSRLTVL.

The rearrangement joins TRBV6-5 to TRBJ1-2, with D unresolved. V gave up 5 bases and J gave up 7 bases, with 17 bases separating them. The CDR3 spans 14 residues. The germline CDR1 and CDR2 sequences are MNHEY and SVGAGI. CDR3 region: CASSEVGRPFGYTF. CDR3 DNA sequence: TGTGCCAGCAGTGAAGTCGGCAGGCCTTTTGGCTACACCTTC.

This sequence joins TRBV23-1 and TRBJ1-1; D gene unclear. TRBV23-1 is noted as an ORF with a role that remains uncertain. Trimming removed 4 bases at V and 11 bases at J, with 11 bases between. The CDR3 sequence is 11 residues long. The CDR3 loop reads CASSRPTSAFF. The CDR3 nucleotides read TGCGCCAGCAGTCGTCCCACTTCGGCTTTCTTT.